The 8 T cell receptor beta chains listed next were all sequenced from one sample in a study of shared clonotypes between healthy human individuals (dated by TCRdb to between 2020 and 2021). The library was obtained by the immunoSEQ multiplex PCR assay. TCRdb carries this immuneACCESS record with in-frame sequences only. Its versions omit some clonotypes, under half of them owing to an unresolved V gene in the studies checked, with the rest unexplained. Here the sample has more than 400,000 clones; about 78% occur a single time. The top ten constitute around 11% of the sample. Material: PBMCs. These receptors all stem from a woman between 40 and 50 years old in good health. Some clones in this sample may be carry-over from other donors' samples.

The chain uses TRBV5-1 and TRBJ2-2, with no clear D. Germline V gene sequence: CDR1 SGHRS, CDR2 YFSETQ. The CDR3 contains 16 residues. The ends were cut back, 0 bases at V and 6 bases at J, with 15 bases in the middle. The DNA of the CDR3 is TGCGCCAGCAGCTTGGTCTCCGACTCTGGTTCCGGGGAGCTGTTTTTT. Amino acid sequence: CASSLVSDSGSGELFF. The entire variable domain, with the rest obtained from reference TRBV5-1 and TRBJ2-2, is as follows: KAGVTQTPRYLIKTRGQQVTLSCSPISGHRSVSWYQQTPGQGLQFLFEYFSETQRNKGNFPGRFSGRQFSNSRSEMNVSTLELGDSALYLCASSLVSDSGSGELFFGEGSRLTVL.

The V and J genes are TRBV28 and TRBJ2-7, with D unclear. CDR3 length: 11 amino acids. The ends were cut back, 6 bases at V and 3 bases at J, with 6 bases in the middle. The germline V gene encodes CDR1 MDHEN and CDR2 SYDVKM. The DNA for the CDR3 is TGTGCCAGCAGGATTAACTACGAGCAGTACTTC. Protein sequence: CASRINYEQYF.

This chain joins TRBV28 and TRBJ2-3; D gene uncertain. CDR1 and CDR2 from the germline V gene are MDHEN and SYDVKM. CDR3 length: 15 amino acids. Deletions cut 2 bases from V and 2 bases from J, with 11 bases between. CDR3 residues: CASSLGSGHTDTQYF. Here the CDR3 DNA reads TGTGCCAGCAGTTTAGGTTCAGGCCACACAGATACGCAGTATTTT.

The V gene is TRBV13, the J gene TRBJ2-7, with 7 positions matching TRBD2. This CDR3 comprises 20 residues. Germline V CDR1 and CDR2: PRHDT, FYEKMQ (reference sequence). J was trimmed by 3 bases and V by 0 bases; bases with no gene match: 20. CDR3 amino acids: CASSLGLTGGTNLNFYEQYF. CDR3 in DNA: TGTGCCAGCAGCTTAGGCCTAACGGGGGGAACAAACTTGAACTTCTACGAGCAGTACTTC.

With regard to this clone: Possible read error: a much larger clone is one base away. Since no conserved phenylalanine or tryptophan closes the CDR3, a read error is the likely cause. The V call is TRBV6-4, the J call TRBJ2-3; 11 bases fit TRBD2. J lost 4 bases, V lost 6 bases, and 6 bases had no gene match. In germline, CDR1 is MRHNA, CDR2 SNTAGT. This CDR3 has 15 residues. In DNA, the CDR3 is TGTGCCAGCAGCTCCACTAGCGGGAGAGCAGATACGCAGTATTCT. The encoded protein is CASSSTSGRADTQYS.

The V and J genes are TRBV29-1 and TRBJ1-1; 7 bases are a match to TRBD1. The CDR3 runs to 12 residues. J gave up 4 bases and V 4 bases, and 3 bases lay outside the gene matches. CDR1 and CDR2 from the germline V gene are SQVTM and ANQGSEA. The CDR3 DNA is TGCAGCGTTGTTCCAGGGGGCACTGAAGCTTTCTTT. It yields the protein CSVVPGGTEAFF.

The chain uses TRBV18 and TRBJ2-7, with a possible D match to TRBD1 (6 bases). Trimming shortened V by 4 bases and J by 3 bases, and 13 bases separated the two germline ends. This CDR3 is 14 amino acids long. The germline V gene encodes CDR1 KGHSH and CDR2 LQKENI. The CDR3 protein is CASSLIGQNYEQYF. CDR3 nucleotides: TGTGCCAGCTCACTTATAGGACAGAACTACGAGCAGTACTTC.

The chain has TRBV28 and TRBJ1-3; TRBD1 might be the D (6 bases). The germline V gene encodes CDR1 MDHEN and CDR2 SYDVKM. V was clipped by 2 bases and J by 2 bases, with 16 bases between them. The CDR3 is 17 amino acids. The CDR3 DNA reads TGTGCCAGCAGTTTACCTGGGGGGGCCTTTACTGGAAACACCATATATTTT. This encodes CASSLPGGAFTGNTIYF.